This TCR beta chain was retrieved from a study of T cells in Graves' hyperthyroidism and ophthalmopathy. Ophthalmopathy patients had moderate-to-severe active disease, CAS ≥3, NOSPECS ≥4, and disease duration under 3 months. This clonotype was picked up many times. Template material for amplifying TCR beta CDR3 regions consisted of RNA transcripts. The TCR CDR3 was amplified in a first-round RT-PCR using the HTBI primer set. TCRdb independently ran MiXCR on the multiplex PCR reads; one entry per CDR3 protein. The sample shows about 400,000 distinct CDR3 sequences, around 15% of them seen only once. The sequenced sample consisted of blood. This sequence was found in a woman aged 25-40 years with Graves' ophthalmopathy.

CDR3 bases: TGTGCCAGCAGGGGGGAGGCAACTAATGAAAAACTGTTTTTT. This gives the protein CASRGEATNEKLFF. The chain uses TRBV28 and TRBJ1-4; a weak D match, TRBD1 (5 bases). CDR3 length: 14 residues. Germline V gene sequence: CDR1 MDHEN, CDR2 SYDVKM. The ends were cut back, 6 bases at V and 0 bases at J, with 8 bases in the middle.